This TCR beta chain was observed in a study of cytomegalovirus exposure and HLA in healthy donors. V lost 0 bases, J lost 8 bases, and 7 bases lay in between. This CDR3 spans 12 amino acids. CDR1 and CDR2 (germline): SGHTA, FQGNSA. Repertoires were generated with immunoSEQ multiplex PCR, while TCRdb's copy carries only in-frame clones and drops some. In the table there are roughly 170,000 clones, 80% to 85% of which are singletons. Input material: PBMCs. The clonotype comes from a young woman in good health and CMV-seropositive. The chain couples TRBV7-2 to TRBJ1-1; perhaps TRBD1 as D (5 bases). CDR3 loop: CASSLAGLEAFF. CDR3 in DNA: TGTGCCAGCAGCTTAGCGGGACTCGAAGCTTTCTTT.